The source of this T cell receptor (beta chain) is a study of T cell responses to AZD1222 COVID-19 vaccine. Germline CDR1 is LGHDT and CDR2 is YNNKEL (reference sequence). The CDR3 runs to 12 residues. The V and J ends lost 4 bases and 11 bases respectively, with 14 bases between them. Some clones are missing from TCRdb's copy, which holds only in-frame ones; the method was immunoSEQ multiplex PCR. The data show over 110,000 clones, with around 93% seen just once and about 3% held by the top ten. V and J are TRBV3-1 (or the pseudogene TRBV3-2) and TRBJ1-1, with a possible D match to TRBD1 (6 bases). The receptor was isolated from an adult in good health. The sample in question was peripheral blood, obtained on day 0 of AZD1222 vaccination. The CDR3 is CASSRGQSGAFF. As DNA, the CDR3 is TGTGCCAGCAGCCGCGGACAGAGTGGTGCTTTCTTT.